This T cell receptor beta chain comes out of a study of blood T cells in healthy people across ages. Study as a whole: Researchers report that template switching captured about one barcoded beta molecule per two T cells.

Comments on this clonotype: What it recognizes is unknown.

General study findings and limits: What prevented conclusive comparison of naive and antigen-experienced cells was that PBMCs were unsorted. A roughly linear age-dependent decrease characterized TCR beta diversity per million T cells.

V trimming: 5 bases; J trimming: 7 bases; junction bases outside the gene matches: 1. The CDR3 consists of 12 residues. Germline V lookup: CDR1 KGHDR, CDR2 SFDVKD. Alongside a J-beta primer mix, a sample-barcoded 5' primer served in a second PCR lasting about 7 to 11 cycles. Using its own MiXCR run on the 5' RACE reads, TCRdb lists one record per CDR3 protein. The sample shows over 1,500,000 distinct CDR3 sequences, 39% of them seen only once. The chain uses TRBV24-1 and TRBJ1-5; 7 positions agree with TRBD1. The sequence was collected from a human donor in good health. Sequences were obtained from blood. The CDR3 loop is CATSVGQQPQHF. DNA of the CDR3: TGTGCCACCAGTGTGGGACAGCAGCCCCAGCATTTT.